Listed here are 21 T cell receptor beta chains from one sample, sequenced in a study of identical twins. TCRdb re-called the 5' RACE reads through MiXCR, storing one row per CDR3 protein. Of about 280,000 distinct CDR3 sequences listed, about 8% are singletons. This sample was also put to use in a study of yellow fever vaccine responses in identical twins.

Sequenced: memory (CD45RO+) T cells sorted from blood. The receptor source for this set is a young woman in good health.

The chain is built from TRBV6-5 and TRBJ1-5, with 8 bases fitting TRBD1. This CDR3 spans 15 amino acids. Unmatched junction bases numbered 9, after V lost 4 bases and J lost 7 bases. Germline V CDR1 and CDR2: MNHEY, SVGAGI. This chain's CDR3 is CASSSGGQGRQPQHF. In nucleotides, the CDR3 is TGTGCCAGCAGTTCAGGGGGCCAAGGAAGGCAGCCCCAGCATTTT.

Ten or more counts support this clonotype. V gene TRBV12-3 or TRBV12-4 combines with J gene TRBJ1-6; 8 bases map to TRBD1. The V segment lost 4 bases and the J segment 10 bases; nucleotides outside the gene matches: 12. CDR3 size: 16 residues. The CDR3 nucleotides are TGTGCCAGCAGTTCTGGGGCCGGACAGGGCGTCTCACCCCTCCACTTT. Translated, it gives CASSSGAGQGVSPLHF.

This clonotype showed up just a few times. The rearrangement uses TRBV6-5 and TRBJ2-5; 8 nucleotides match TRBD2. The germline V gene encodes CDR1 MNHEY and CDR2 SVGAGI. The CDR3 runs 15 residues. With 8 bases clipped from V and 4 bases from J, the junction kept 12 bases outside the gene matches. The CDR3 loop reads CASVFQRGPTETQYF. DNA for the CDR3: TGTGCCAGCGTTTTCCAGCGGGGGCCAACAGAGACCCAGTACTTC.

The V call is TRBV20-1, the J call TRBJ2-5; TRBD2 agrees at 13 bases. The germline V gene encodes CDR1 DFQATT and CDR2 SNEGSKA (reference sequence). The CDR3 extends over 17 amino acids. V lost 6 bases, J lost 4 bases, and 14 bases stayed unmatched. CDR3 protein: CSAWGIGLAGEGETQYF. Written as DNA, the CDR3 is TGCAGTGCCTGGGGCATAGGACTAGCGGGGGAGGGAGAGACCCAGTACTTC.

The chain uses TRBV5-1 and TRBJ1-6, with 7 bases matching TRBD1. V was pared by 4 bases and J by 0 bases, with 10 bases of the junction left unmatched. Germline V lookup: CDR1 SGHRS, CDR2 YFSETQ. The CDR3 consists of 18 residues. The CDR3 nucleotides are TGCGCCAGCAGCGTGGGACAGATAATAAGCTCCTATAATTCACCCCTCCACTTT. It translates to CASSVGQIISSYNSPLHF.

The CDR3 reads CASSLPGGAGETQYF. DNA of the CDR3: TGCGCCAGCAGCTTACCCGGGGGGGCCGGGGAGACCCAGTACTTC. J is TRBJ2-5 and V is TRBV5-1, with 8 bases identical to TRBD2. Germline-derived CDR1 and CDR2 are SGHRS and YFSETQ. The V gene end was trimmed by 2 bases and the J gene end by 5 bases; junction bases not matched to a gene: 8. This CDR3 is built from 15 residues.

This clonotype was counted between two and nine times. In nucleotides, the CDR3 is TGTGCCAGCAGCTTGGGGGCGACAGGGGCGAACACCGGGGAGCTGTTTTTT. Translated, it gives CASSLGATGANTGELFF. The chain combines TRBV5-5 with TRBJ2-2; TRBD1 matches 8 bases. The J segment lost 0 bases and the V segment lost 0 bases, leaving 4 bases of the junction unmatched. CDR3 length: 17 amino acids. The germline CDR1 and CDR2 sequences are SGHKS and YYEKEE (reference sequence).

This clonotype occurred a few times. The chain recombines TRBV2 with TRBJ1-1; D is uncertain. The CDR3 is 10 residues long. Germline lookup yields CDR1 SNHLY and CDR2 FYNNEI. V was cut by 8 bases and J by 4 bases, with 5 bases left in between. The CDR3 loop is CASLSTEAFF. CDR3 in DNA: TGTGCCAGCCTTAGCACTGAAGCTTTCTTT.

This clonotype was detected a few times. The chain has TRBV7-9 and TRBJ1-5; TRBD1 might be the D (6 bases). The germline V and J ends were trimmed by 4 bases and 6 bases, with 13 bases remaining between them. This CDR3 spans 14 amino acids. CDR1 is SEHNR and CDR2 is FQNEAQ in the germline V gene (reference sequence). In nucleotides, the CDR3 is TGTGCCAGCAGCTCAGAGGGGGTAGGTCAGCCCCAGCATTTT. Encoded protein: CASSSEGVGQPQHF.

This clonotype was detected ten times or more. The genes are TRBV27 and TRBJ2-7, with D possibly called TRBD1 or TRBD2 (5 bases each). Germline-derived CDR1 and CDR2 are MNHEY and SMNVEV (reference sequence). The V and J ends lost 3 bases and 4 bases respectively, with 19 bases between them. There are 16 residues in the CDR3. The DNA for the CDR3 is TGTGCCAGCAGTTTCGTCCTGGGGGTTCAACCTTACGAGCAGTACTTC. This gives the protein CASSFVLGVQPYEQYF.

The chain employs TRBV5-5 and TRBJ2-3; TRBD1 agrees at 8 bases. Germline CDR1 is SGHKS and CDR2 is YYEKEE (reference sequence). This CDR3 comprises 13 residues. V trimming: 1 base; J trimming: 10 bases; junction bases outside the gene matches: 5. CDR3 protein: CASSLSATGAQYF. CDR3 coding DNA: TGTGCCAGCAGCTTGTCAGCGACAGGGGCGCAGTATTTT.

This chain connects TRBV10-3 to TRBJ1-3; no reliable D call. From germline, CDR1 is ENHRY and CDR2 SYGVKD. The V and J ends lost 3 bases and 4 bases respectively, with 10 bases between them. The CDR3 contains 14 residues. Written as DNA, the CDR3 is TGTGCCATCAGTGAAGTAGGCGGCGGAAACACCATATATTTT. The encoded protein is CAISEVGGGNTIYF.

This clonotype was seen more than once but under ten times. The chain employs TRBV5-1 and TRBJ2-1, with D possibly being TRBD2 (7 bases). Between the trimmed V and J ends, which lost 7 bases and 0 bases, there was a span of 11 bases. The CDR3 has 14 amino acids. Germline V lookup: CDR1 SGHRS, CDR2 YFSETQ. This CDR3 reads CASGEGGSYNEQFF. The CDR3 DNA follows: TGCGCCAGCGGGGAGGGGGGCTCCTACAATGAGCAGTTCTTC.

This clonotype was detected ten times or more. In nucleotides, the CDR3 is TGTGCCAGCAGTTTGTCGGGTGAGCAGTACTTC. Translated: CASSLSGEQYF. This chain connects TRBV28 to TRBJ2-7; D is ambiguous. CDR1 MDHEN and CDR2 SYDVKM come from the germline V gene. CDR3 length: 11 residues. V shed 3 bases and J shed 7 bases, with 7 bases lying between them. The full variable domain, rest sourced from reference TRBV28 and TRBJ2-7, is DVKVTQSSRYLVKRTGEKVFLECVQDMDHENMFWYRQDPGLGLRLIYFSYDVKMKEKGDIPEGYSVSREKKERFSLILESASTNQTSMYLCASSLSGEQYFGPGTRLTVT.

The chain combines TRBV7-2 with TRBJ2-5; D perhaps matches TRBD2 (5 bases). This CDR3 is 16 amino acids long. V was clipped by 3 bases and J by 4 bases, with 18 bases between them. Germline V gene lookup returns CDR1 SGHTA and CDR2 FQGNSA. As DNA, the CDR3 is TGTGCCAGCAGCTTCTGGGTCGGTACTAGTCGAGAGACCCAGTACTTC. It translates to CASSFWVGTSRETQYF.

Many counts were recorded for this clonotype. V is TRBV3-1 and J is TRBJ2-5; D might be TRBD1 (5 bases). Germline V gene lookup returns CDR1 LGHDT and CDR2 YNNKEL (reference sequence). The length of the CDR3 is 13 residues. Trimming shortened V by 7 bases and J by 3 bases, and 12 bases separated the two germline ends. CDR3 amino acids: CASKSSTEETQYF. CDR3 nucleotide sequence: TGTGCCAGCAAAAGTTCGACAGAAGAGACCCAGTACTTC.

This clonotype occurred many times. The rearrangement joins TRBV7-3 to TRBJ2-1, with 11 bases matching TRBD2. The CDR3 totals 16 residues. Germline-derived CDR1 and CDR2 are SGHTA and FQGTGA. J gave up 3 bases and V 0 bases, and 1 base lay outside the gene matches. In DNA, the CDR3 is TGTGCCAGCAGCTTAACCGGGACTAGCGGCTACAATGAGCAGTTCTTC. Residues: CASSLTGTSGYNEQFF.

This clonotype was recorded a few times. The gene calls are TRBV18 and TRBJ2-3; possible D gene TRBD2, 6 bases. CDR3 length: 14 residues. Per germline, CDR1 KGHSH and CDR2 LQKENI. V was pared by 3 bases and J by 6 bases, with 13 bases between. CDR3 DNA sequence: TGTGCCAGCTCACCCGGGGGAGAACCCGATACGCAGTATTTT. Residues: CASSPGGEPDTQYF.

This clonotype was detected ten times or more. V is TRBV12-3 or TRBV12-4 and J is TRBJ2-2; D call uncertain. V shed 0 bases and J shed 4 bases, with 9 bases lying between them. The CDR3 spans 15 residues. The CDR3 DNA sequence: TGTGCCAGCAGTTTAGCGGCGTCAGGCACCGGGGAGCTGTTTTTT. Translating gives CASSLAASGTGELFF.

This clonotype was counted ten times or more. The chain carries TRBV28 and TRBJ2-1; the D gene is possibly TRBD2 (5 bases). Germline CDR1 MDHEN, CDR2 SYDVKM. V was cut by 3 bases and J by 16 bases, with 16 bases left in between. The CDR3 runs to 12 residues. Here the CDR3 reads CASSFGDSDSFF. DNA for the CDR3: TGTGCCAGCAGTTTTGGAGATAGCGATTCCTTCTTC.

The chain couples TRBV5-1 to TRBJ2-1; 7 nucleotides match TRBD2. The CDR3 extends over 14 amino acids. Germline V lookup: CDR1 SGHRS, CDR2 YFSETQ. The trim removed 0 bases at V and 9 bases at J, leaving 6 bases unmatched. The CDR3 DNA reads TGCGCCAGCAGCTTGGGGGTGGGGGGGACTGAGCAGTTCTTC. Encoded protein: CASSLGVGGTEQFF.